The following is a T cell receptor (beta chain) sequence with its context. The read terminates 3 residues ahead of where the CDR3 ends, so the germline J gene completes it. Only in-frame clones appear in the TCRdb table, and some are missing; sequencing was by immunoSEQ multiplex PCR. Its table lists roughly 30,000 clones. V lost 6 bases and J lost 3, with 18 bases in between. The CDR3 totals 16 residues. Germline V lookup: CDR1 SNHLY, CDR2 FYNNEI. The record originates from a study of T cells in women clearing cervical HPV infection. This TCR came from a woman aged 18 to 75 with a cervical HPV16 infection that either progressed to CIN3+ or cleared (not recorded which). The chain has TRBV2 and TRBJ2-1, with D possibly matching TRBD2 (5 bases). Source material: blood buffy coat. The CDR3 reads CASRRGLTLDYNEQFF. The DNA read from the CDR3 is TGTGCCAGCAGGCGCGGGTTGACACTAGACTACAATGAG.